The T cell receptor beta chain under discussion was sequenced for a study of blood T cell repertoires in COVID-19 (TCRdb year 2020). The study in broad terms: The collaborator samples originated in the United States, Italy and Spain and spanned the acute and convalescent phases of COVID-19. The prospective study material was composed of cDNA or gDNA derived from T cells, B-cell-depleted T cells, or PBMCs. Subjects who had been exposed to COVID-19, were actively infected with it, or had recovered from it provided the deeply sampled blood TCRbeta repertoires that made up the dataset. HLA class I and class II types, where available, came from metadata supplied by the sample provider rather than from assay-based typing. The repertoires were released in a freely available public database meant as a resource for research on the immune response to SARS-CoV-2. The samples were drawn from two sources: the first 160 participants of the ongoing ImmuneRACE study, and fewer than 1,500 subjects contributed by 6 global collaborators. Nearly every sample came with metadata listing a de-identified subject ID, COVID-19 status, age in years and sex.

TCRbeta CDR3 regions were amplified from genomic DNA by means of the immunoSEQ Assay, a bias-controlled multiplex PCR. Per the original workflow: The number of nucleated cells in each sample was estimated by amplification of reference gene primers within the assay. To quantify the absolute abundance of each unique TCRbeta CDR3 rearrangement, sequence reads were collapsed and filtered. For each sample, productive Simpson clonality was calculated as the square root of Simpson's diversity index over productive rearrangements. In its TCRdb copy, this immuneACCESS table keeps in-frame sequences only and misses some clones. Where compared with another copy, unresolved V genes explain less than half of these, and the others have no known cause. V and J calls and clone size are given by that table; D and trimming were obtained from the DNA. The sample yields approximately 350,000 clones; 83% were counted once. Jointly, the top ten make up 5.1% of the sample.

Inclusive of the bounding cysteine and phenylalanine, the CDR3 is 12 residues long. Only the CDR3 DNA stays, 36 bases, in frame from base 1. Per the germline V gene (reference sequence), LGHDT is the CDR1 and YNNKEL is the CDR2. Between the V and J ends, shortened by 8 bases and 5 bases respectively, the junction contains 12 bases. Broader findings and caveats from the paper: Clinical and demographic metadata were provided uncurated, with the amount varying by source and participant.

This clone has just a few counts. The antigen this receptor binds is unknown. Base qualities are not at hand, and no much larger clone is one base apart. Participants in the prospective study were enrolled through a virtual design, were aged roughly 18 to 95 years, and lived in some 24 United States geographic areas. In the prospective study, participants were assigned to cohorts based on the clinical history participants reported in a screening survey and a study questionnaire. For ImmuneRACE Cohort 3, a participant was defined as recovered based on two consecutive negative NP/OP PCR tests, clearance by a healthcare professional, or resolution of symptoms. In the prospective study, whole blood, serum and a nasopharyngeal or oropharyngeal swab were collected from each participant by mobile phlebotomists. Prospective study participants could optionally give additional blood draws and questionnaires over an approximately two-month period. Blood samples from the prospective study were shipped frozen or at room temperature prior to DNA extraction.

Here the chain combines TRBV3-1 (or the pseudogene TRBV3-2) and TRBJ1-1; there is no confident call for the D gene. This clonotype was obtained from a woman in her forties or fifties who had recovered from COVID-19. Sequenced sample: PBMCs or T cells enriched from blood (not recorded which). The encoded CDR3 is CASARVGTEAFF. The bases are TGTGCCAGCGCACGAGTCGGGACTGAAGCTTTCTTT.